This T cell receptor beta chain was captured in a study of cytomegalovirus exposure and HLA in healthy donors. In the study overall: Early release data held some 79 million unique TCRs from HLA-typed donors.

This PCR relied on a set of 60 Vbeta primers and 13 Jbeta primers. Sequencing used immunoSEQ multiplex PCR; TCRdb keeps in-frame clones, though not all of them. The data show hundreds of thousands of clones, more than 60% seen once. The V and J ends lost 2 bases and 0 bases respectively, with 6 bases between them. The germline V gene encodes CDR1 SQVTM and CDR2 ANQGSEA. The CDR3 has 13 residues. The V call is TRBV29-1, the J call TRBJ2-3; D is uncertain. The sequence was collected from a woman in her sixties in good health and CMV-seropositive. Sequencing used PBMCs. DNA of the CDR3: TGCAGCGTTGAATCTCCCAGCACAGATACGCAGTATTTT. It specifies CSVESPSTDTQYF.